The T cell receptor (beta chain) under discussion was sequenced for a study of control samples from healthy donors and cancer patients. Looked up from germline, CDR1 is SGHNT and CDR2 is YENEEA. Trimming shortened V by 0 bases and J by 0 bases, and 18 bases separated the two germline ends. This CDR3 has 20 residues. Assay: immunoSEQ multiplex PCR; the TCRdb copy retains only in-frame clones and omits some. Of tens of thousands of clones in the sample, roughly 93% are singletons; the top ten hold roughly 1.3%. Specimen: PBMCs. This chain links TRBV11-3 with TRBJ1-6; D gene ambiguous. The origin of this receptor is a woman in her thirties or forties with lung cancer. CDR3 nucleotide sequence: TGTGCCAGCAGCTTAGATCTAAGGGAGAGCTTGGGCTCCTATAATTCACCCCTCCACTTT. This gives the protein CASSLDLRESLGSYNSPLHF.